The 15 T cell receptor beta chains in this list originate from one sample, sequenced in a study of OX40 agonist ivuxolimab in advanced cancers. Sequencing used immunoSEQ multiplex PCR; TCRdb keeps in-frame clones, though not all of them. This sample has 100,000 or so clones, with around 86% found just once. Sequences were derived from CD4+ or CD8+ T cells sorted from blood, sampled in a trial of the OX40 agonist ivuxolimab. These receptors were taken from an adult with an advanced solid tumor such as melanoma, head and neck, liver or kidney cancer.

The chain carries TRBV19 and TRBJ1-1; a possible D gene is TRBD1 (5 bases). The germline V and J ends were trimmed by 3 bases and 11 bases, with 16 bases remaining between them. CDR3 length: 13 residues. CDR1 and CDR2 (germline): LNHDA, SQIVND (reference sequence). The CDR3 spells CASSIPATGGAFF. DNA of the CDR3: TGTGCCAGTAGTATTCCCGCGACGGGGGGGGCTTTCTTT.

The rearrangement joins TRBV28 to TRBJ2-2, with D unresolved. The germline V gene encodes CDR1 MDHEN and CDR2 SYDVKM. Trimming stripped 7 bases from V and 5 bases from J, with 14 bases between. The CDR3 has 14 residues. The CDR3 DNA sequence: TGTGCCAGCACGGGTATTCCCGGGACCGGGGAGCTGTTTTTT. Translating gives CASTGIPGTGELFF.

The rearrangement joins TRBV11-2 to TRBJ2-1, with 9 nucleotides matching TRBD2. Losses at the gene ends were 3 bases for V and 5 bases for J; bases not matched to a gene: 5. Germline CDR1 reads SGHAT; CDR2 reads FQNNGV. This CDR3 region has 15 residues. The CDR3 coding sequence is TGTGCCAGCAGCTTTCTTGCGGGAGGGAACAATGAGCAGTTCTTC. It codes for CASSFLAGGNNEQFF. Looking up the rest from reference TRBV11-2 and TRBJ2-1 gives the full variable domain: EAGVAQSPRYKIIEKRQSVAFWCNPISGHATLYWYQQILGQGPKLLIQFQNNGVVDDSQLPKDRFSAERLKGVDSTLKIQPAKLEDSAVYLCASSFLAGGNNEQFFGPGTRLTVL.

CDR3 protein: CASSDRDTEAFF. CDR3 coding DNA: TGTGCCAGCAGTGACAGGGACACTGAAGCTTTCTTT. The chain combines TRBV6-1 with TRBJ1-1, with D perhaps matching TRBD1 (5 bases). Germline V gene data show CDR1 as MNHNS and CDR2 as SASEGT. The CDR3 contains 12 residues. V lost 3 bases and J lost 3, with 5 bases in between.

This clone appeared a single time. The V gene is TRBV21-1, the J gene TRBJ1-4; the DNA was not compared with TRBD1, the D call given in the table. TRBV21-1 corresponds to a pseudogene. CDR3 length: 16 residues. Written as DNA, the CDR3 is TGTGCCAGCAGCAAAGTAGTGGACAGGGTACTCGAAAAACTGTTTTTT. Its translation: CASSKVVDRVLEKLFF.

This clone has a handful of counts. V usage is TRBV6-6 and J usage is TRBJ2-1; D may be TRBD1 (6 bases). The CDR3 totals 15 residues. CDR1 is MNHNY and CDR2 is SVGAGI in the germline V gene (reference sequence). V was pared by 9 bases and J by 4 bases, with 19 bases between. The CDR3: CASQLRSQGYNEQFF. The CDR3 DNA reads TGTGCCAGTCAACTCCGGAGCCAGGGGTACAATGAGCAGTTCTTC.

This sequence joins TRBV15 and TRBJ2-2; TRBD1 is a possible D gene (6 bases). The CDR3 runs to 17 residues. Trimming removed 3 bases at V and 4 bases at J, with 18 bases between. CDR1 is LNHNV, CDR2 YYDKDF, per germline (reference sequence). CDR3 protein: CATSSFRGPLGTGELFF. CDR3 sequence (DNA): TGTGCCACCAGCAGTTTCAGGGGTCCCCTGGGCACCGGGGAGCTGTTTTTT. The full variable domain, rest sourced from reference TRBV15 and TRBJ2-2, is DAMVIQNPRYQVTQFGKPVTLSCSQTLNHNVMYWYQQKSSQAPKLLFHYYDKDFNNEADTPDNFQSRRPNTSFCFLDIRSPGLGDTAMYLCATSSFRGPLGTGELFFGEGSRLTVL.

The chain recombines TRBV2 with TRBJ2-5; 10 nucleotides line up with TRBD2. V trimming: 3 bases; J trimming: 4 bases; junction bases outside the gene matches: 5. This CDR3 has 15 amino acids. Per the germline V gene, CDR1 is SNHLY and CDR2 is FYNNEI. The CDR3 coding sequence is TGTGCCAGCAGTGACCCTAGCGGGAGTGGAGAGACCCAGTACTTC. Amino acid sequence: CASSDPSGSGETQYF.

The genes are TRBV15 and TRBJ2-2; D assignment may be TRBD1 or TRBD2 (5 bases each). The germline V and J ends were trimmed by 5 bases and 2 bases, with 12 bases remaining between them. The CDR3 has 15 residues. Per the germline V gene, CDR1 is LNHNV and CDR2 is YYDKDF (reference sequence). For the CDR3, the DNA is TGTGCCACCAGCCCCGGGGCGGGTAACACCGGGGAGCTGTTTTTT. Its translation: CATSPGAGNTGELFF.

CDR3 in DNA: TGTGCCAGCCCACGGACAGGGGGCGAGGAGGATGAAGCTTTCTTT. Protein: CASPRTGGEEDEAFF. V gene TRBV18 combines with J gene TRBJ1-1, with 11 bases lining up with TRBD1. V was clipped by 8 bases and J by 7 bases; unmatched bases: 12. Germline CDR1 reads KGHSH; CDR2 reads LQKENI. The CDR3 spans 15 residues.

This clone was detected once. The V gene is TRBV6-5, the J gene TRBJ2-5, with D perhaps TRBD2 (5 bases). The CDR3 spans 15 residues. The V gene lost 2 bases and the J gene lost 1 base, with 11 bases spanning the gap. Germline-derived CDR1 and CDR2 are MNHEY and SVGAGI. CDR3 coding DNA: TGTGCCAGCAGTTACAGTGGGAGTTTCCAAGAGACCCAGTACTTC. This encodes CASSYSGSFQETQYF.

The rearrangement joins TRBV5-1 to TRBJ2-5; tentatively, D is TRBD2 (6 bases). V lost 4 bases to trimming and J lost 5 bases, with 18 bases between them. This CDR3 contains 15 residues. CDR1 is SGHRS, CDR2 YFSETQ, per germline. CDR3 amino acids: CASSTAGSGGETQYF. The CDR3 DNA is TGCGCCAGCAGCACCGCGGGCAGCGGAGGGGAGACCCAGTACTTC.

The chain joins TRBV19 to TRBJ1-4; D is unclear. Germline V lookup: CDR1 LNHDA, CDR2 SQIVND (reference sequence). The CDR3 covers 14 residues. V was cut by 4 bases and J by 4 bases, with 10 bases left in between. This chain's CDR3 is CASSTWTDNEKLFF. The CDR3 coding sequence is TGTGCCAGTAGTACATGGACGGATAATGAAAAACTGTTTTTT.

The chain links TRBV12-5 to TRBJ1-3; D gene ambiguous. Trimming cost V 1 base and J 0 bases, with 4 bases left between them. Germline loops: CDR1 LGHNT, CDR2 FRNRAP. The CDR3 has 14 amino acids. Written as DNA, the CDR3 is TGTGCTAGTGGTTTGGGGAGCTCTGGAAACACCATATATTTT. This encodes CASGLGSSGNTIYF.

This clone has only one observation. The CDR3 reads CASHTSPRENIQYF. As DNA, the CDR3 is TGTGCCAGCCACACCTCTCCTCGGGAAAACATTCAGTACTTC. The V call is TRBV28, the J call TRBJ2-4; D uncertain. Germline loops: CDR1 MDHEN, CDR2 SYDVKM. Trimming stripped 8 bases from V and 5 bases from J, with 16 bases between. The CDR3 covers 14 residues.